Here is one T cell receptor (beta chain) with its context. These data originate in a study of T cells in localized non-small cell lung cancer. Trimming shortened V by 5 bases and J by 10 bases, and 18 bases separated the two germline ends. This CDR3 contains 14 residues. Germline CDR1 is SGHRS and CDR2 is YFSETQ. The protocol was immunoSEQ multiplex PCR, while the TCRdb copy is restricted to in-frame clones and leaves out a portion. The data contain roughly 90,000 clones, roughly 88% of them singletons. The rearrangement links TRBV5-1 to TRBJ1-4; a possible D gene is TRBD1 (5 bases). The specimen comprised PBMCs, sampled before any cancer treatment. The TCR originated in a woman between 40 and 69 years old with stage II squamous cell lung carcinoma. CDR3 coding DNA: TGCGCCAGCAGGGACCCGGGACCTAGGGGAAAACTGTTTTTT. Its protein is CASRDPGPRGKLFF.